Shown below are 7 T cell receptor beta chains from a single sample sequenced in a study of blood T cell repertoires in COVID-19. The method was immunoSEQ multiplex PCR; TCRdb's version includes in-frame clones alone and lacks a portion of them. This repertoire shows 90,000 to 120,000 clones, roughly 82% found once; its top ten account for 4% to 6%. Material: peripheral blood. The receptors come from a man in his 60s with acute or convalescent COVID-19.

V and J are TRBV3-1 (or the pseudogene TRBV3-2) and TRBJ1-4, with 9 positions matching TRBD1. V was clipped by 3 bases and J by 8 bases; unmatched bases: 1. This CDR3 is 13 amino acids long. Germline CDR1 reads LGHDT; CDR2 reads YNNKEL (reference sequence). The CDR3 DNA follows: TGTGCCAGCAGCCAGGACAGGGGCGAAAAACTGTTTTTT. This sequence encodes CASSQDRGEKLFF.

V and J are TRBV4-1 and TRBJ2-5, with 11 bases that match TRBD2. The CDR3 sequence is 19 residues long. The V gene end was trimmed by 0 bases and the J gene end by 4 bases; junction bases not matched to a gene: 13. Germline loops: CDR1 MGHRA, CDR2 YSYEKL. The CDR3 DNA sequence: TGCGCCAGCAGCCAAGATGGGTGGCTAGCGGGGGGAAACGTAGAGACCCAGTACTTC. Translated, it gives CASSQDGWLAGGNVETQYF.

The genes are TRBV4-2 and TRBJ1-4, with 7 bases lining up with TRBD1. The ends lost 4 bases at V and 3 bases at J; junction bases unmatched: 5. CDR3 length equals 15 residues. Per the germline V gene, CDR1 is LGHNA and CDR2 is YNFKEQ. The CDR3 bases are TGTGCCAGCAGCCCCCGACAGGGTTCTAATGAAAAACTGTTTTTT. It is translated as CASSPRQGSNEKLFF.

In this sample, this clone turned up a few times. This chain links TRBV7-9 with TRBJ1-1; 7 positions match TRBD1. V was clipped by 2 bases and J by 5 bases; unmatched bases: 5. Germline V gene data show CDR1 as SEHNR and CDR2 as FQNEAQ (reference sequence). This CDR3 is built from 14 residues. CDR3 nucleotide sequence: TGTGCCAGCAGCTTACTGACAGGGAGTACTGAAGCTTTCTTT. This translates into CASSLLTGSTEAFF.

V usage is TRBV27 and J usage is TRBJ2-1; 10 bases line up with TRBD2. This CDR3 is 16 amino acids long. The V gene end was trimmed by 4 bases and the J gene end by 1 base; junction bases not matched to a gene: 4. Germline loops: CDR1 MNHEY, CDR2 SMNVEV (reference sequence). In DNA form, the CDR3 reads TGTGCCAGCAGTTCCAGACTAGCGGGTTCCTACAATGAGCAGTTCTTC. Encoded protein: CASSSRLAGSYNEQFF.

This clone was recorded a few times. The genes are TRBV12-3 or TRBV12-4 and TRBJ1-5; no clear D. This CDR3 spans 13 amino acids. V was trimmed by 9 bases and J by 2 bases, leaving 11 bases between them. The DNA of the CDR3 is TGTGCCAGTCGGTCTATAGGCAATCAGCCCCAGCATTTT. This codes for CASRSIGNQPQHF.

This clone was counted a few times. The chain has TRBV19 and TRBJ1-2; the match to TRBD1 covers 8 bases. V was pared by 8 bases and J by 5 bases, with 10 bases of the junction left unmatched. This CDR3 comprises 14 residues. Per the germline V gene, CDR1 is LNHDA and CDR2 is SQIVND (reference sequence). The chain's CDR3 is CASGWTGNGYGYTF. CDR3 nucleotide sequence: TGTGCCAGTGGGTGGACAGGGAATGGTTATGGCTACACCTTC.